This T cell receptor (beta chain) was sequenced for a study of cytomegalovirus exposure and HLA in healthy donors. Study information: The approximately 130 validation repertoires were reported in a later analysis to have been generated on the same platform as the roughly 670 first-cohort repertoires.

Concerning this clone: Its antigen is unknown.

V was trimmed by 6 bases and J by 4 bases, leaving 13 bases between them. This CDR3 is built from 14 residues. CDR1 MDHEN and CDR2 SYDVKM come from the germline V gene. General study results and limits: Cytomegalovirus-associated status was assigned to about 180 TCR beta chains. A subsequent analysis found that TCR clusters from the first cohort also tended to co-occur in the 90 to 150 validation repertoires, with less than 95% of cluster scores above 0. While the bulk of TCR sequences proved rare, some public TCRs turned up in many donors.

Measured with immunoSEQ multiplex PCR; TCRdb has only the in-frame clones, and not every one. The sample lists 150,000 to 200,000 clones; around 90% were seen once. The sequence derives from a man between 18 and 29 years old in good health and CMV-seronegative. This chain connects TRBV28 to TRBJ1-3; D call uncertain. The sample comprised PBMCs. In nucleotides, the CDR3 is TGTGCCAGCAGGTCCCACAGCGGGGGAAACACCATATATTTT. It translates to CASRSHSGGNTIYF.